This record covers a single TCR beta chain. The sample originates from a study of CD8 T cells in Susac syndrome. In blood CD8+ and CD4+ T cells, TCR beta underwent sequencing. Negative isolation yielded CD8+ and CD4+ T cells; FACS enriched TEMRA cells. Reverse transcription of roughly 0.45 to 1 ug RNA was performed with random hexamers. The TCR beta CDR3 was amplified by immunoSEQ multiplex PCR across 54 Vbeta, 13 Jbeta. TCRdb analysed the immunoSEQ multiplex PCR reads with MiXCR anew, one entry per CDR3 protein. The table has approximately 120,000 distinct CDR3 sequences, 90% to 95% seen once. The CDR3 sequence is 19 residues long. CDR1 and CDR2 from the germline V gene are ENHRY and SYGVKD. The V and J ends lost 0 bases and 3 bases, in that order; junction bases with no gene match: 13.

Sequences were obtained from CD4+ T cells from PBMCs. This TCR derives from a human donor in good health. The rearrangement links TRBV10-3 to TRBJ2-7; TRBD2 matches at 11 bases. CDR3 region: CAISESKDWGTSGVYEQYF. The CDR3 region has the DNA TGTGCCATCAGTGAGTCGAAGGATTGGGGGACTAGCGGAGTCTACGAGCAGTACTTC.